One sample yielded the 6 T cell receptor beta chains listed below, sequenced in a study of OX40 agonist ivuxolimab in advanced cancers. Libraries were prepared by immunoSEQ multiplex PCR; TCRdb keeps only in-frame clonotypes and omits some of them. This sample has some 87,000 clones, with approximately 90% found just once. The specimen was CD4+ or CD8+ T cells sorted from blood, collected in a trial of the OX40 agonist ivuxolimab. Every receptor here comes from an adult with an advanced solid tumor such as melanoma, head and neck, liver or kidney cancer.

The V gene is TRBV11-2, the J gene TRBJ2-1, with 12 bases lining up with TRBD2. CDR3 length equals 17 residues. Germline V gene lookup returns CDR1 SGHAT and CDR2 FQNNGV. V lost 2 bases to trimming and J lost 7 bases; unmatched junction nucleotides: 9. CDR3 DNA: TGTGCCAGCAGCTTAAGGCAACTAGCGGGGGGTCGGAATGAGCAGTTCTTC. Amino acids: CASSLRQLAGGRNEQFF.

This clone has just a few counts. This chain uses TRBV25-1 with TRBJ1-1, with TRBD1 as a possible D gene (5 bases). The CDR3 extends over 13 amino acids. Looked up from germline, CDR1 is MGHDK and CDR2 is SYGVNS. The V end lost 9 bases, the J end lost 3 bases, and 14 bases lay between the germline ends. For the CDR3, the DNA is TGTGCCAGTAATCAGTTGGGGGACACTGAAGCTTTCTTT. Its protein is CASNQLGDTEAFF.

This clone has only a few counts. The CDR3 DNA reads as TGTGCCTGGAGTGTGGGACAGGCCAATGAAAAACTGTTTTTT. It specifies CAWSVGQANEKLFF. The chain uses TRBV30 and TRBJ1-4; 8 bases map to TRBD1. Trimming cost V 0 bases and J 5 bases; bases outside gene matches: 2. The CDR3 is 14 residues long. Germline CDR1 is GTSNPN and CDR2 is SVGIG (reference sequence).

The chain uses TRBV7-9 and TRBJ1-1; no firm D call. V lost 3 bases to trimming and J lost 0 bases, with 8 bases between them. The length of the CDR3 is 14 residues. Germline V gives CDR1 SEHNR, CDR2 FQNEAQ (reference sequence). Here the CDR3 reads CASSLGGMNTEAFF. CDR3 DNA sequence: TGTGCCAGCAGCTTGGGAGGTATGAACACTGAAGCTTTCTTT.

This chain connects TRBV18 to TRBJ2-6, with D possibly matching TRBD1 (5 bases). Trimming took 5 bases from V and 0 from J, leaving 20 bases between them. CDR3 length equals 19 residues. The V gene's germline CDR1 is KGHSH and CDR2 LQKENI. The CDR3 protein is CASSRGQVGPPSGANVLTF. The CDR3 nucleotides are TGTGCCAGCTCAAGAGGTCAAGTGGGGCCCCCCTCTGGGGCCAACGTCCTGACTTTC.

J is TRBJ1-4 and V is TRBV18; D unresolved. CDR1 is KGHSH, CDR2 LQKENI, per germline. This CDR3 has 15 amino acids. V gave up 3 bases and J gave up 3 bases, with 11 bases separating them. In DNA form, the CDR3 reads TGTGCCAGCTCACCTAGTGGCGTGGCTAATGAAAAACTGTTTTTT. The encoded protein is CASSPSGVANEKLFF. Full variable domain (missing parts from reference TRBV18 and TRBJ1-4): NAGVMQNPRHLVRRRGQEARLRCSPMKGHSHVYWYRQLPEEGLKFMVYLQKENIIDESGMPKERFSAEFPKEGPSILRIQQVVRGDSAAYFCASSPSGVANEKLFFGSGTQLSVL.